The 5 T cell receptor beta chains reported below all come from one sample, sequenced in a study of CD8 T cells in ankylosing spondylitis. Study-level findings and limits: Apparently characteristic of ankylosing spondylitis blood was a TCR beta motif (about 8 highly homologous variants).

Each CDR3 protein gets one entry after TCRdb re-called the 5' RACE reads with MiXCR. The sample includes roughly 490,000 distinct CDR3 sequences, less than 6% of them seen just once. Their specific antigens are unknown. The sequenced sample was blood, either unsorted or a sorted T cell fraction (not recorded which). The receptors shown here come from a male donor with ankylosing spondylitis.

The CDR3 spells CASSLRTSGGTFPYNEQFF. CDR3 nucleotide sequence: TGTGCCAGCTCACTAAGAACTAGCGGGGGAACATTTCCCTACAATGAGCAGTTCTTC. The rearrangement joins TRBV18 to TRBJ2-1, with 11 bases lining up with TRBD2. V was clipped by 4 bases and J by 2 bases; unmatched bases: 13. Germline CDR1 is KGHSH and CDR2 is LQKENI. This CDR3 comprises 19 residues.

In this sample, this clonotype turned up many times. CDR3 amino acids: CASSTRTSGNQETQYF. The CDR3 coding sequence is TGTGCCAGCAGTACCCGGACTAGCGGGAACCAAGAGACCCAGTACTTC. V and J are TRBV7-2 and TRBJ2-5; 12 bases line up with TRBD2. Trimming took 6 bases from V and 0 from J; bases not matched to a gene: 5. The CDR3 contains 16 residues. CDR1 is SGHTA and CDR2 is FQGNSA in the germline V gene.

This clonotype came up many times. This chain joins TRBV3-1 and TRBJ2-7; D call uncertain. The CDR3 covers 14 residues. Germline V gene sequence: CDR1 LGHDT, CDR2 YNNKEL (reference sequence). Trimming stripped 4 bases from V and 1 base from J, with 11 bases between. CDR3 loop: CASSPGPISYEQYF. The CDR3, as DNA: TGTGCCAGCAGCCCCGGGCCTATATCCTACGAGCAGTACTTC.

The sample holds many counts of this clonotype. This chain connects TRBV27 to TRBJ2-7, with TRBD1 matching over 10 bases. V trimming: 3 bases; J trimming: 3 bases; junction bases outside the gene matches: 14. The CDR3 loop spans 18 amino acids. CDR1 is MNHEY and CDR2 is SMNVEV in the germline V gene (reference sequence). The CDR3 region has the DNA TGTGCCAGCAGTTTGTATTATCCCGGGACAGGGGAATTCTACGAGCAGTACTTC. It yields the protein CASSLYYPGTGEFYEQYF.

This clonotype showed up just a few times. The chain is built from TRBV18 and TRBJ2-1; no clear D. The V gene lost 4 bases and the J gene lost 10 bases, with 17 bases spanning the gap. This CDR3 region has 14 residues. Germline values: CDR1 KGHSH, CDR2 LQKENI. The chain's CDR3 is CASSRQLSRDEQFF. The CDR3 bases are TGTGCCAGCTCACGCCAACTAAGTCGAGACGAGCAGTTCTTC. Using reference TRBV18 and TRBJ2-1 for the parts outside the CDR3, the full variable domain is NAGVMQNPRHLVRRRGQEARLRCSPMKGHSHVYWYRQLPEEGLKFMVYLQKENIIDESGMPKERFSAEFPKEGPSILRIQQVVRGDSAAYFCASSRQLSRDEQFFGPGTRLTVL.